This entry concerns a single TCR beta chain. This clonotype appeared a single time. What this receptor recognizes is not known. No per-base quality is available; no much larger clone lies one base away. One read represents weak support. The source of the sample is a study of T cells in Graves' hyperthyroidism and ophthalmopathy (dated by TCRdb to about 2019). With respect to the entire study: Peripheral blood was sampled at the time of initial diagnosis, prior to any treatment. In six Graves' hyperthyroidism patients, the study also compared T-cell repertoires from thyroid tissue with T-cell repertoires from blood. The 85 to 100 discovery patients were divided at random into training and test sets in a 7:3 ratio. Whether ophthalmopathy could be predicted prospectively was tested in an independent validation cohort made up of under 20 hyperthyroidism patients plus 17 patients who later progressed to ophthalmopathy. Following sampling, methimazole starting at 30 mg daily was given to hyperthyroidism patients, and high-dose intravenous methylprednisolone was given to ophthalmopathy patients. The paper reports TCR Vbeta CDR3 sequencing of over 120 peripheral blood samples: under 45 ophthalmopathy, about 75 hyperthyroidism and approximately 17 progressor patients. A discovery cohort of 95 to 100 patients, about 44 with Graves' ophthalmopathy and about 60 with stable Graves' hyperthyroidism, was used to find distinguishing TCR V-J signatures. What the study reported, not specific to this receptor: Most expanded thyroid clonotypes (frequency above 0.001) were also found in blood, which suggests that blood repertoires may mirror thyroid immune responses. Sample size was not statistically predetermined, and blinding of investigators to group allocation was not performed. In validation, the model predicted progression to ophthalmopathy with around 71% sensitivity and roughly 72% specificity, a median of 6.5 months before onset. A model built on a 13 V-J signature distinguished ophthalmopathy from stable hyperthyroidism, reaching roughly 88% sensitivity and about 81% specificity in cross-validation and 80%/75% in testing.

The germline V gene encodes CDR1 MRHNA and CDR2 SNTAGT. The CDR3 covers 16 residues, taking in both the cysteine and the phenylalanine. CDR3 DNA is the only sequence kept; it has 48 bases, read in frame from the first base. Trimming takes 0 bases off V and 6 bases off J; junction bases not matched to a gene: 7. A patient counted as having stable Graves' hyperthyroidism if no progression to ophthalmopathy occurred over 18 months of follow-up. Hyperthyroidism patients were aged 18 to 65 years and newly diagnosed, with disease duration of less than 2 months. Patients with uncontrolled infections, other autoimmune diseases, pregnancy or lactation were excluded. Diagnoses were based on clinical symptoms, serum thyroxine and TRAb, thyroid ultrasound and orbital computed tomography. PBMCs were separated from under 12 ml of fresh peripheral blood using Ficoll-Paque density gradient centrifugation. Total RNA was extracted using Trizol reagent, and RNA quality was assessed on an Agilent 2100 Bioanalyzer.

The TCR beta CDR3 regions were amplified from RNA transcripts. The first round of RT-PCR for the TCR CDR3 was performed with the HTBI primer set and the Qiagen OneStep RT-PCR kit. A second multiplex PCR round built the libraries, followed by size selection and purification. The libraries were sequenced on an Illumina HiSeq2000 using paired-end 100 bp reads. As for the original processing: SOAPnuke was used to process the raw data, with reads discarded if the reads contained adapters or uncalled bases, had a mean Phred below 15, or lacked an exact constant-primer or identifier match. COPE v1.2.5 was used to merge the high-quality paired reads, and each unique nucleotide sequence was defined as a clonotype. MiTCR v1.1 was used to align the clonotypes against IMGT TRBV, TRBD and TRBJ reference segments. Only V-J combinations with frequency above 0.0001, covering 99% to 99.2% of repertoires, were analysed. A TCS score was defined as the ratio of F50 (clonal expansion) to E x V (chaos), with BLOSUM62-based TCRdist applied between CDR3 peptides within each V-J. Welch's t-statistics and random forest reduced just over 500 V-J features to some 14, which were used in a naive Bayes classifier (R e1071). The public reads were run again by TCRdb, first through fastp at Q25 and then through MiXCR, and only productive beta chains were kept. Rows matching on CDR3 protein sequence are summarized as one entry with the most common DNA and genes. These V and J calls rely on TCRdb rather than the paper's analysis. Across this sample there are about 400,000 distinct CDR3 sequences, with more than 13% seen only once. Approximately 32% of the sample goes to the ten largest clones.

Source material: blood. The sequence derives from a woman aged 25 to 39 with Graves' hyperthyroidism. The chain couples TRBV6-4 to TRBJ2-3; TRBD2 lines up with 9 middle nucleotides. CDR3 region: CASSDSWTSVYDTQYF. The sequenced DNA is TGTGCCAGCAGTGACTCCTGGACTAGCGTTTACGATACGCAGTATTTT.